This T cell receptor beta chain was identified in a study of shared clonotypes between healthy human individuals. Study background: Every donor yielded three CD4 naive, three CD4 memory, two CD8 naive and one CD8 memory plate. Study conclusions and caveats: Deeper or shallower sequencing was expected to change how clonotypes are shared among donors. Sharing across a few donors was seen in approximately 5.2% of naive CD4 clonotypes.

Assay: immunoSEQ multiplex PCR; the TCRdb copy retains only in-frame clones and omits some. This table has 950,000 to 1,200,000 clones, 60% to 80% appearing once. With respect to this clone: Its antigen is still unknown.

The germline V gene has CDR1 MNHEY and CDR2 SVGAGI. The CDR3 extends over 15 amino acids. The V end was cut by 6 bases, the J end by 0 bases, with 15 bases between. Sequenced sample: memory CD4+ T cells from PBMCs. Subset of the sample: CD45RA-negative fraction. The clonotype was recovered from a man younger than 30 in good health. Some clones in this sample may be carry-over from other donors' samples. The gene calls are TRBV6-5 and TRBJ2-7, with D perhaps TRBD2 (6 bases). This CDR3 reads CASRMRDLSSYEQYF. In nucleotides, the CDR3 is TGTGCCAGCAGAATGAGGGACTTGAGCTCCTACGAGCAGTACTTC.